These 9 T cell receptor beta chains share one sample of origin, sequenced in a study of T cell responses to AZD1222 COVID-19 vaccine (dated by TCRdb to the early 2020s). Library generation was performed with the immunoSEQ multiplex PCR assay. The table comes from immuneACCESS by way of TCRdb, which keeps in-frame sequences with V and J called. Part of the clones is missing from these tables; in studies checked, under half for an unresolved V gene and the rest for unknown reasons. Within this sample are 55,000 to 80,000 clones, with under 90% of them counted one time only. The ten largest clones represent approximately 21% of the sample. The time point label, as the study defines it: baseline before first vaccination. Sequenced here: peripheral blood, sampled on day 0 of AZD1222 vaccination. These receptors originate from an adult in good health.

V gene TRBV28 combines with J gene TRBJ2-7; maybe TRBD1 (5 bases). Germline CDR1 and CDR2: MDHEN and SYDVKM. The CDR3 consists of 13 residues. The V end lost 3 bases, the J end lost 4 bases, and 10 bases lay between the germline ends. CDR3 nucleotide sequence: TGTGCCAGCAGTTTGGCAGGGTTGTACGAGCAGTACTTC. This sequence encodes CASSLAGLYEQYF.

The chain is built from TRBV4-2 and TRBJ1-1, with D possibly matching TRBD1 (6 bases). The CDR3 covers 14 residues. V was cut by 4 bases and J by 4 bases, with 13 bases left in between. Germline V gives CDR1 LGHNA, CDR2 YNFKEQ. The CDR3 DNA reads TGTGCCAGCAGCCCTATCCAGGGGACCACTGAAGCTTTCTTT. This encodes CASSPIQGTTEAFF.

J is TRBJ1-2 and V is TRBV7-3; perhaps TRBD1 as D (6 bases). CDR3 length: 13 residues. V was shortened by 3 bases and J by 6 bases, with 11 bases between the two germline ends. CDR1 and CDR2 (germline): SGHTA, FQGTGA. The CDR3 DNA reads TGTGCCAGCAGCTTCTCCAGGGGAGATGGCTACACCTTC. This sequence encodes CASSFSRGDGYTF.

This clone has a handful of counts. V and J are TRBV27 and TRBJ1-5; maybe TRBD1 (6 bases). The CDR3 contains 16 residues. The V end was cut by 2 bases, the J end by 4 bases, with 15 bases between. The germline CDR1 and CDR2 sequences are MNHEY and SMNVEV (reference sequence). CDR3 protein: CASSLQGQTLNQPQHF. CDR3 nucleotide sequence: TGTGCCAGCAGTTTACAGGGGCAGACCCTTAATCAGCCCCAGCATTTT.

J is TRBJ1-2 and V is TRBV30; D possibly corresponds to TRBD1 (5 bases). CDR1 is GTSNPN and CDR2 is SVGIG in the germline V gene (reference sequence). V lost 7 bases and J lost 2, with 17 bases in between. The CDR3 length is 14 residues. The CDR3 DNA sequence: TGTGCCTCGAGCGACCCCGGGGCCAACTATGGCTACACCTTC. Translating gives CASSDPGANYGYTF.

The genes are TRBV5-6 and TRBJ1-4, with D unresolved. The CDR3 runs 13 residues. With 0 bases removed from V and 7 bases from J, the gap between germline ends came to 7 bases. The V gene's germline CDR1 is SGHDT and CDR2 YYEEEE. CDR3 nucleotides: TGTGCCAGCAGCTTGGATGCGGCTGAAAAACTGTTTTTT. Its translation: CASSLDAAEKLFF.

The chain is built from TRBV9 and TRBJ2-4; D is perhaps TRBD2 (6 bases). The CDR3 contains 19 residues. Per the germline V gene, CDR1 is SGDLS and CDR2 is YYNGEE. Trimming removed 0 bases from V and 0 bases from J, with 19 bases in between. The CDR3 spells CASSVDPSTGVLAKNIQYF. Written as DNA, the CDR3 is TGTGCCAGCAGCGTAGACCCATCAACGGGGGTCCTAGCCAAAAACATTCAGTACTTC.

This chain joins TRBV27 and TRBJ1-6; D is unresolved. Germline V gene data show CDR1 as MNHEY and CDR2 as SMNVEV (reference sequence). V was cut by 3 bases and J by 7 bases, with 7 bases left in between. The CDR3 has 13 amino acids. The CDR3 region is CASSLQANSPLHF. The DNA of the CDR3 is TGTGCCAGCAGTTTGCAGGCGAATTCACCCCTCCACTTT.

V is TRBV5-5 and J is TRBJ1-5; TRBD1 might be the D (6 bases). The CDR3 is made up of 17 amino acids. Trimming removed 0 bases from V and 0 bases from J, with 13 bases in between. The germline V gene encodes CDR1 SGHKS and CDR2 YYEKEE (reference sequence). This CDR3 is CASSLDREWYSNQPQHF. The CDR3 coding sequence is TGTGCCAGCAGCTTGGACAGGGAATGGTATAGCAATCAGCCCCAGCATTTT.